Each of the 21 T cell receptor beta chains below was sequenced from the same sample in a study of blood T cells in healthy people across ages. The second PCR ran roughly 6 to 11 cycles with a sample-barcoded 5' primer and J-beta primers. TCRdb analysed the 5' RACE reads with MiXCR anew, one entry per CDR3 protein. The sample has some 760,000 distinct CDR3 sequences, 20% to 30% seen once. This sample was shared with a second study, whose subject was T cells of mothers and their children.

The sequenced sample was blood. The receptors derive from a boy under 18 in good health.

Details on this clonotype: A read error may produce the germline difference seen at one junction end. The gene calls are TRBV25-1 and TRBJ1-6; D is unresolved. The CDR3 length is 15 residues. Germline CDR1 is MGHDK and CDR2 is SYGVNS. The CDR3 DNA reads TGTGCCAGTAGTGAATTCGACGTAGTTACCTCACCCCTCCACTTT. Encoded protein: CASSEFDVVTSPLHF.

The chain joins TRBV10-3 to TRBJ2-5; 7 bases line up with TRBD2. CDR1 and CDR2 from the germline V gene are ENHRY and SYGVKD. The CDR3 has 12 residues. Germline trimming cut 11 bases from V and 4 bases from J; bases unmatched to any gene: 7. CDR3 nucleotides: TGTGCCGTTGGGACTACCAGAGAGACCCAGTACTTC. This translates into CAVGTTRETQYF.

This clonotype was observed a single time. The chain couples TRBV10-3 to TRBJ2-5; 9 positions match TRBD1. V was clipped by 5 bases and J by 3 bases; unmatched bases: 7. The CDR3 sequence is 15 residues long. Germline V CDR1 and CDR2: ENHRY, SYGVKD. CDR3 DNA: TGTGCCATCAGTATTCCGGGACAGGGAAAAGAGACCCAGTACTTC. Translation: CAISIPGQGKETQYF.

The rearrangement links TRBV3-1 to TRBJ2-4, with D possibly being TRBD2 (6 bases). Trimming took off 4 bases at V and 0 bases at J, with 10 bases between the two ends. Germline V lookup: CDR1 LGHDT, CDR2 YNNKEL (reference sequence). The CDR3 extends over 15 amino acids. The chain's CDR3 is CASSRDFLAKNIQYF. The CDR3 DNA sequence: TGTGCCAGCAGCCGGGACTTCCTAGCCAAAAACATTCAGTACTTC.

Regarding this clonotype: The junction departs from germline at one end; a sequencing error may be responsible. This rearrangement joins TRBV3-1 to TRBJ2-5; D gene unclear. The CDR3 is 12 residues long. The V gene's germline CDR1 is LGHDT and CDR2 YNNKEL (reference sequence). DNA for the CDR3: TGTGCCACCAGCCAAGAGATGGGGACCCAGTACTTC. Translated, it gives CATSQEMGTQYF.

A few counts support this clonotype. The CDR3 spells CAISRGPHQPQHF. The DNA for the CDR3 is TGTGCCATCAGCAGGGGCCCGCATCAGCCCCAGCATTTT. The chain has TRBV10-3 and TRBJ1-5, with a weak D call TRBD1 (6 bases). Trimming pared 6 bases from V and 5 bases from J, leaving 11 bases between. Looked up from germline, CDR1 is ENHRY and CDR2 is SYGVKD. CDR3 length: 13 amino acids.

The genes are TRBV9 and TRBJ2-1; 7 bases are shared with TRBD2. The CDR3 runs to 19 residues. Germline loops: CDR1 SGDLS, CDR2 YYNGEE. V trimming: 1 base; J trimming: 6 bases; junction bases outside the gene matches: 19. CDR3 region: CASSVRSAGEGRRVNEQFF. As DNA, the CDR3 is TGTGCCAGCAGCGTAAGGAGTGCGGGAGAGGGGAGGAGGGTCAATGAGCAGTTCTTC.

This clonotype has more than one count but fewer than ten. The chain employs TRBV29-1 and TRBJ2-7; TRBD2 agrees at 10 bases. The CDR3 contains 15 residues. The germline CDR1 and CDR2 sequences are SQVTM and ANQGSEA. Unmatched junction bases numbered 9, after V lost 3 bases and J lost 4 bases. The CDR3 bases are TGCAGCGTTGAGTTTTCGGCTAGCGGGAGTTACGAGCAGTACTTC. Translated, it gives CSVEFSASGSYEQYF.

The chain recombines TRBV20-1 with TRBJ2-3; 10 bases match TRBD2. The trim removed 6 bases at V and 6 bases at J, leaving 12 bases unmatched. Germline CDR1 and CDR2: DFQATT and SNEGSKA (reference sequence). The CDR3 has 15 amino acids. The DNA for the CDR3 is TGCAGTGCCCCGAAGAGCGGGGGGGCAGGGGATACGCAGTATTTT. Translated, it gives CSAPKSGGAGDTQYF.

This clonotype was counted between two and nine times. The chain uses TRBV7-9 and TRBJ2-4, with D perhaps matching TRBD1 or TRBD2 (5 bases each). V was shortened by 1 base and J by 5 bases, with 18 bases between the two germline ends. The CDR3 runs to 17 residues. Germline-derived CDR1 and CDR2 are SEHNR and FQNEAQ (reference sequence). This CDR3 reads CASSLVGRGQEENIQYF. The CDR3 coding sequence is TGTGCCAGCAGCTTAGTGGGACGTGGGCAAGAGGAAAACATTCAGTACTTC.

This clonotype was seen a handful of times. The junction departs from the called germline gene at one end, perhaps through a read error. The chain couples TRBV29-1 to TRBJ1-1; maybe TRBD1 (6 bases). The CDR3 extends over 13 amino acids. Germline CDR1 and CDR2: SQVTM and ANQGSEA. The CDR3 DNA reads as TGCAGCGTTTTTGGACAGCTGAACACTGAAGCTTCCTTT. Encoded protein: CSVFGQLNTEASF. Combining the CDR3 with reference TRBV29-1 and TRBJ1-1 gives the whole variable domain SAVISQKPSRDICQRGTSLTIQCQVDSQVTMMFWYRQQPGQSLTLIATANQGSEATYESGFVIDKFPISRPNLTFSTLTVSNMSPEDSSIYLCSVFGQLNTEASFGQGTRLTVV.

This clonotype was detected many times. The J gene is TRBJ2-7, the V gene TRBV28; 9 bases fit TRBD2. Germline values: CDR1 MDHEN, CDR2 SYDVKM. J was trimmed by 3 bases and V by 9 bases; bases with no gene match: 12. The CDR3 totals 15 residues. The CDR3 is CASRGETSGLYEQYF. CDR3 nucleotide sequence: TGTGCCAGTCGAGGGGAGACTAGCGGCCTCTACGAGCAGTACTTC.

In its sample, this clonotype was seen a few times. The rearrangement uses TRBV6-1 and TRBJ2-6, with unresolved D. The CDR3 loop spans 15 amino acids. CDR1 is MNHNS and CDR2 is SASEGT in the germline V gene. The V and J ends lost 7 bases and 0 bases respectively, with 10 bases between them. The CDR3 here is CASTGPYSGANVLTF. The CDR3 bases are TGTGCCAGCACCGGGCCTTACTCTGGGGCCAACGTCCTGACTTTC.

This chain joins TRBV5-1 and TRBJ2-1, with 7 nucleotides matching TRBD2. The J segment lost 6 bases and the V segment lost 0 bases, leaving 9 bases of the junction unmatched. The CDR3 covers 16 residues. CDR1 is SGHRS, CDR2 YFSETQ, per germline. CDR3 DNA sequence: TGCGCCAGCAGCTTGGGGGACCGGGGGGACGCCAATGAGCAGTTCTTC. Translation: CASSLGDRGDANEQFF.

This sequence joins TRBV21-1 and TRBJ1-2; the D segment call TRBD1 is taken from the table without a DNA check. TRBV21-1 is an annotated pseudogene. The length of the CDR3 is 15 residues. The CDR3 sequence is CASSPGQGVMDGYTF. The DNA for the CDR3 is TGTGCCAGCAGCCCTGGACAGGGTGTGATGGATGGCTACACCTTC.

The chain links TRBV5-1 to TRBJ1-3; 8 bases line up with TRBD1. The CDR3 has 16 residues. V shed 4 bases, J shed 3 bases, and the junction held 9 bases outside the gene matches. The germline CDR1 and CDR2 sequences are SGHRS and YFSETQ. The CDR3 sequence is CASSNLGQGSGNTIYF. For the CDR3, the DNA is TGCGCCAGCAGCAACCTTGGACAGGGAAGTGGAAACACCATATATTTT.

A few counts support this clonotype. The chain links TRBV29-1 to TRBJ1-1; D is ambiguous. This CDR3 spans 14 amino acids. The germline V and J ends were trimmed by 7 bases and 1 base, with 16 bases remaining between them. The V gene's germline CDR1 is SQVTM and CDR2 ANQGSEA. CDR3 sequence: CSGDGIRENTEAFF. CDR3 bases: TGCAGCGGTGATGGGATCAGAGAGAACACTGAAGCTTTCTTT.

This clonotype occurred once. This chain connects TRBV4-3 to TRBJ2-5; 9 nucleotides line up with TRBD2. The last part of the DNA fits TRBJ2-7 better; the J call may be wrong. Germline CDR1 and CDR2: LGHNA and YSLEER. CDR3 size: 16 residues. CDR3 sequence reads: CASSQESTSGLYEQYF. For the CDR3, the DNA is TGCGCCAGCAGCCAAGAATCGACTAGCGGACTCTACGAGCAGTACTTC.

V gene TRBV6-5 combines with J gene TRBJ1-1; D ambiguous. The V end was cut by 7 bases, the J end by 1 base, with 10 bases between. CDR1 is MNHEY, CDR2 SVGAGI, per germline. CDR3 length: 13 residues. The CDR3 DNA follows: TGTGCCAGCACCAACGGTAGGAACACTGAAGCTTTCTTT. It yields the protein CASTNGRNTEAFF.

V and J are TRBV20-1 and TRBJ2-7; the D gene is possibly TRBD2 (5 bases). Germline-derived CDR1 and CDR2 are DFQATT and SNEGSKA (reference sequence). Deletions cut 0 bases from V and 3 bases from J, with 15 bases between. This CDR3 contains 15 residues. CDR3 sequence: CSARDWTGRLYEQYF. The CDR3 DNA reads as TGCAGTGCTAGAGATTGGACGGGAAGACTCTACGAGCAGTACTTC.

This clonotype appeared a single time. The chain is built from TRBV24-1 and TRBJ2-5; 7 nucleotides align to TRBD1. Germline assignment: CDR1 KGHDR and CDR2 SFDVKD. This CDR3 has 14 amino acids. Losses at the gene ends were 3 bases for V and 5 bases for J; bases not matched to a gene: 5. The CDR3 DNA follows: TGTGCCACCAGTGATGGACAGGATCGGGAGACCCAGTACTTC. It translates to CATSDGQDRETQYF.